This T cell receptor beta chain was recovered during a study of blood T cell repertoires in COVID-19. TCRdb's copy holds only in-frame clones and misses some; the assay was immunoSEQ multiplex PCR. The sample has 150,000 to 200,000 clones; approximately 80% are singletons. This clone occurred once. CDR3 length: 17 amino acids. J gave up 1 base and V 4 bases, and 11 bases lay outside the gene matches. Germline V lookup: CDR1 SGHDN, CDR2 FVKESK. The rearrangement links TRBV14 to TRBJ1-2, with TRBD1 matching over 8 bases. The sequence was obtained from a woman in her forties or fifties who had recovered from COVID-19. The sequencing input was PBMCs or T cells enriched from blood (not recorded which). The chain's CDR3 is CASSLVSRGRHNYGYTF. The CDR3 DNA sequence: TGTGCCAGCAGCCTTGTTTCCAGGGGGCGCCATAACTATGGCTACACCTTC.